Following are 4 T cell receptor beta chains from one sample sequenced in a study of blood T cell repertoires in COVID-19. The protocol was immunoSEQ multiplex PCR, while the TCRdb copy is restricted to in-frame clones and leaves out a portion. The sample lists 240,000 or so clones, more than 75% seen once, with approximately 3% in the top ten. Sequenced sample: peripheral blood. The receptor set was obtained from a woman younger than 45 who had recovered from COVID-19.

The CDR3 reads CAISEGKGEDQPQHF. The CDR3 nucleotides read TGTGCCATCAGTGAGGGGAAGGGGGAAGATCAGCCCCAGCATTTT. The chain carries TRBV10-3 and TRBJ1-5; D might be TRBD1 (6 bases). Looked up from germline, CDR1 is ENHRY and CDR2 is SYGVKD. The CDR3 loop spans 15 amino acids. Trimming removed 2 bases at V and 5 bases at J, with 13 bases between.

The chain carries TRBV7-8 and TRBJ2-7; 7 bases line up with TRBD1. The length of the CDR3 is 15 residues. Trimming took 5 bases from V and 3 from J; bases not matched to a gene: 10. Germline CDR1 and CDR2: SGHVS and FQNEAQ. The CDR3 DNA reads as TGTGCCAGCAGCCCCAGTAGACAGGGATACTACGAGCAGTACTTC. Encoded protein: CASSPSRQGYYEQYF.

The CDR3 DNA reads as TGTGCTAGTAGTGAACTAGCGGGGAACACCGGGGAGCTGTTTTTT. It is translated as CASSELAGNTGELFF. The chain is built from TRBV12-5 and TRBJ2-2, with TRBD2 matching 9 bases. V lost 8 bases to trimming and J lost 1 base; unmatched junction nucleotides: 5. This CDR3 has 15 residues. The germline gives CDR1 LGHNT, CDR2 FRNRAP. Combining the CDR3 with reference TRBV12-5 and TRBJ2-2 gives the whole variable domain DARVTQTPRHKVTEMGQEVTMRCQPILGHNTVFWYRQTMMQGLELLAYFRNRAPLDDSGMPKDRFSAEMPDATLATLKIQPSEPRDSAVYFCASSELAGNTGELFFGEGSRLTVL.

Note on this clone: Other DNA sequences within the sample encode an identical CDR3. The V gene is TRBV12-3 or TRBV12-4, the J gene TRBJ1-5, with D uncertain. V lost 2 bases and J lost 2, with 4 bases in between. CDR3 length: 13 amino acids. CDR3: CASSLTGNQPQHF. DNA of the CDR3: TGTGCCAGCAGTTTAACGGGCAATCAGCCCCAGCATTTT.